This is a list of T cell receptor beta chains from one sample in a study of T cell responses to AZD1222 COVID-19 vaccine. Sequencing was performed with immunoSEQ multiplex PCR; in TCRdb, only in-frame clones are kept and a portion is missing. The profile shows 100,000 to 150,000 clones, 70% to 90% of them singletons. The sample here was peripheral blood, taken on day 0 of AZD1222 vaccination. The receptors here all came from an adult in good health. CDR3s include the opening cysteine and the closing phenylalanine or tryptophan. Fields, in order: J gene, V gene, clone size, D gene, CDR3 DNA, CDR3 protein. A D gene is named only where the DNA matches it firmly. Rows give clone size only sometimes, using once, few, many, or a class for an expanded clone.

j_call: TRBJ1-1
v_call: TRBV19
clone_size: once
d_call: -
cdr3_nt: TGTGCCAGTAAGGCTGAACAGACTGAAGCTTTCTTT
cdr3_aa: CASKAEQTEAFF

j_call: TRBJ2-3
v_call: TRBV24-1
clone_size: -
d_call: TRBD1
cdr3_nt: TGTGCCACCAGTGGACAGGGGGCATACTTGGATACGCAGTATTTT
cdr3_aa: CATSGQGAYLDTQYF

j_call: TRBJ2-5
v_call: TRBV29-1
clone_size: once
d_call: TRBD2
cdr3_nt: TGCAGCGTTAGCGGGGTGGAGCAAGAGACCCAGTACTTC
cdr3_aa: CSVSGVEQETQYF

j_call: TRBJ1-2
v_call: TRBV28
clone_size: once
d_call: -
cdr3_nt: TGTGCCAGCAGCCTACCGTACGGGGCGCGTGGCTACACCTTC
cdr3_aa: CASSLPYGARGYTF

j_call: TRBJ2-1
v_call: TRBV15
clone_size: once
d_call: -
cdr3_nt: TGTGCCACCAGCAGAGCGGGGAGCCTCGGCGTTGAGCAGTTCTTC
cdr3_aa: CATSRAGSLGVEQFF

j_call: TRBJ1-1
v_call: TRBV27
clone_size: -
d_call: -
cdr3_nt: TGTGCCAGCAGTTTAGGGGGGGAGACTGAAGCTTTCTTT
cdr3_aa: CASSLGGETEAFF

j_call: TRBJ2-5
v_call: TRBV5-1
clone_size: -
d_call: -
cdr3_nt: TGCGCCAGCAGCTTGGATTCTCGGGGGCAAGAGACCCAGTACTTC
cdr3_aa: CASSLDSRGQETQYF

j_call: TRBJ1-2
v_call: TRBV6-5
clone_size: -
d_call: -
cdr3_nt: TGTGCCAGCGGATTTGAGGTCGGCTACACCTTC
cdr3_aa: CASGFEVGYTF

j_call: TRBJ2-3
v_call: TRBV19
clone_size: once
d_call: TRBD1
cdr3_nt: TGTGCCAGTAGAGGGGGCTCCCCTCACACAGATACGCAGTATTTT
cdr3_aa: CASRGGSPHTDTQYF

j_call: TRBJ1-6
v_call: TRBV4-2
clone_size: -
d_call: -
cdr3_nt: TGTGCCAGCAGCCAAGATTCCGGGGCGCGCTCACCCCTCCACTTT
cdr3_aa: CASSQDSGARSPLHF

j_call: TRBJ2-3
v_call: TRBV10-2
clone_size: few
d_call: TRBD1
cdr3_nt: TGCGCCAGCAGTGTGGCAGGGGGCTTTAGCACAGATACGCAGTATTTT
cdr3_aa: CASSVAGGFSTDTQYF

j_call: TRBJ2-1
v_call: TRBV2
clone_size: -
d_call: TRBD2
cdr3_nt: TGTGCCAGCAGTGACCGACTAGCGGTCAATGAGCAGTTCTTC
cdr3_aa: CASSDRLAVNEQFF

j_call: TRBJ2-5
v_call: TRBV5-1
clone_size: -
d_call: TRBD1
cdr3_nt: TGCGCCAGCAGCTTCCTATCACAGGGGGCTGGGGAGACCCAGTACTTC
cdr3_aa: CASSFLSQGAGETQYF

j_call: TRBJ1-5
v_call: TRBV19
clone_size: -
d_call: -
cdr3_nt: TGTGCCAGTAGTATAGGGAGCGGGAATAGGAATCAGCCCCAGCATTTT
cdr3_aa: CASSIGSGNRNQPQHF

j_call: TRBJ1-5
v_call: TRBV6-6
clone_size: -
d_call: -
cdr3_nt: TGTGCCAGCAGTTATCATTCCTCCGAGGGGCAGCCCCAGCATTTT
cdr3_aa: CASSYHSSEGQPQHF

j_call: TRBJ2-1
v_call: TRBV7-9
clone_size: -
d_call: -
cdr3_nt: TGTGCCAGCAGCTTAATTGTAGTCGGACAAGAGCAGTTCTTC
cdr3_aa: CASSLIVVGQEQFF

j_call: TRBJ2-1
v_call: TRBV4-2
clone_size: -
d_call: -
cdr3_nt: TGTGCCAGCAGCCTCTTGTTGGCGGACAATGAGCAGTTCTTC
cdr3_aa: CASSLLLADNEQFF

j_call: TRBJ2-1
v_call: TRBV7-9
clone_size: once
d_call: -
cdr3_nt: TGTGCCATCCGACAGGACGTGGGGGTTTACAATGAGCAGTTCTTC
cdr3_aa: CAIRQDVGVYNEQFF

j_call: TRBJ2-7
v_call: TRBV6-5
clone_size: -
d_call: TRBD2
cdr3_nt: TGTGCCAGCCGGACTAGCGGGAGGAGCTACGAGCAGTACTTC
cdr3_aa: CASRTSGRSYEQYF

j_call: TRBJ2-7
v_call: TRBV24-1
clone_size: -
d_call: -
cdr3_nt: TGTGCCACCAGTGACGCCGGGTCCTTCAGGTACTTC
cdr3_aa: CATSDAGSFRYF

j_call: TRBJ2-7
v_call: TRBV27
clone_size: -
d_call: -
cdr3_nt: TGTGCCAGCAGTTTCCGCGGGACACCTCCCCAATACGAGCAGTACTTC
cdr3_aa: CASSFRGTPPQYEQYF

j_call: TRBJ2-5
v_call: TRBV6-5
clone_size: -
d_call: TRBD1
cdr3_nt: TGTGCCAGCAGTTACTCGGACAGGGGAAACCAAGAGACCCAGTACTTC
cdr3_aa: CASSYSDRGNQETQYF

j_call: TRBJ2-7
v_call: TRBV19
clone_size: -
d_call: TRBD1
cdr3_nt: TGTGCCAGTAGTAAATTCCAGGGGGAACGGTACGAGCAGTACTTC
cdr3_aa: CASSKFQGERYEQYF

j_call: TRBJ2-7
v_call: TRBV5-6
clone_size: -
d_call: -
cdr3_nt: TGTGCCAGCAGCCTAAACACAGGCCTGGGCGACGAGCAGTACTTC
cdr3_aa: CASSLNTGLGDEQYF

j_call: TRBJ1-6
v_call: TRBV5-4
clone_size: -
d_call: TRBD1
cdr3_nt: TGTGCCAGCAGCCAAGCAGGGACAGTGCTTCAGCCATCACCCCTCCACTTT
cdr3_aa: CASSQAGTVLQPSPLHF

j_call: TRBJ1-5
v_call: TRBV6-5
clone_size: -
d_call: -
cdr3_nt: TGTGCCAGCAGCAGGGTCCAGGGAGAGCAGCCCCAGCATTTT
cdr3_aa: CASSRVQGEQPQHF

j_call: TRBJ1-5
v_call: TRBV21-1
clone_size: -
d_call: -
cdr3_nt: TGTGCCAGCAGCAAATCTCTCAGGATAAATCAGCCCCAGCATTTT
cdr3_aa: CASSKSLRINQPQHF

j_call: TRBJ2-7
v_call: TRBV28
clone_size: -
d_call: -
cdr3_nt: TGTGCCAGCAGTCGACCCGGGACTTCCACCTACGAGCAGTACTTC
cdr3_aa: CASSRPGTSTYEQYF

j_call: TRBJ2-1
v_call: TRBV7-2
clone_size: -
d_call: TRBD2
cdr3_nt: TGTGCCAGCAGGCCTAGCGGAGGCTACAATGAGCAGTTCTTC
cdr3_aa: CASRPSGGYNEQFF

j_call: TRBJ1-4
v_call: TRBV7-2
clone_size: -
d_call: -
cdr3_nt: TGTGCCAGCAGCTTAGCGGGCTCCCGGGGTGAAAAACTGTTTTTT
cdr3_aa: CASSLAGSRGEKLFF

j_call: TRBJ1-1
v_call: TRBV30
clone_size: -
d_call: -
cdr3_nt: TGTGCCTGGGTTGGGTGGGAAGGCACTGAAGCTTTCTTT
cdr3_aa: CAWVGWEGTEAFF

j_call: TRBJ1-2
v_call: TRBV28
clone_size: -
d_call: -
cdr3_nt: TGTGCCAGCAGGGAACTTAACTATGGCTACACCTTC
cdr3_aa: CASRELNYGYTF

j_call: TRBJ2-5
v_call: TRBV18
clone_size: -
d_call: -
cdr3_nt: TGTGCCAGCTCACCACCGCAGGGCGGGGAGACCCAGTACTTC
cdr3_aa: CASSPPQGGETQYF

j_call: TRBJ2-7
v_call: TRBV7-2
clone_size: -
d_call: TRBD2
cdr3_nt: TGTGCCAGCAGCTTAGCGGGGAGGGTTGTAGGCGAGCAGTACTTC
cdr3_aa: CASSLAGRVVGEQYF

j_call: TRBJ1-1
v_call: TRBV7-2
clone_size: once
d_call: TRBD1
cdr3_nt: TGTGCCAGCATAAGGGACCAGGGGGGCACTGAAGCTTTCTTT
cdr3_aa: CASIRDQGGTEAFF

j_call: TRBJ1-2
v_call: TRBV16
clone_size: -
d_call: -
cdr3_nt: TGTGCCAGCAGCCAATGGACCGACCTCTATGGCTACACCTTC
cdr3_aa: CASSQWTDLYGYTF

j_call: TRBJ2-1
v_call: TRBV27
clone_size: -
d_call: -
cdr3_nt: TGTGCCAGCAGCCTTAGCTTTCGGGGGTACAATGAGCAGTTCTTC
cdr3_aa: CASSLSFRGYNEQFF

j_call: TRBJ1-3
v_call: TRBV4-1
clone_size: few
d_call: TRBD1
cdr3_nt: TGCGCCAGCAGCCGGTCGATAGGGGACAGAGCTCGCATGATCTCTGGAAACACCATATATTTT
cdr3_aa: CASSRSIGDRARMISGNTIYF

j_call: TRBJ2-1
v_call: TRBV11-1
clone_size: -
d_call: TRBD2
cdr3_nt: TGTGCCAGCAGCTCCCGAACTAGCGGTAACAATGAGCAGTTCTTC
cdr3_aa: CASSSRTSGNNEQFF

j_call: TRBJ2-7
v_call: TRBV29-1
clone_size: -
d_call: -
cdr3_nt: TGCAGCGTTGAACGAGATGGAACCTACGAGCAGTACTTC
cdr3_aa: CSVERDGTYEQYF

j_call: TRBJ2-2
v_call: TRBV7-7
clone_size: once
d_call: TRBD2
cdr3_nt: TGTGCTACCCGGGGGGGCGGCGGGGAGCTGTTTTTT
cdr3_aa: CATRGGGGELFF

j_call: TRBJ2-1
v_call: TRBV5-4
clone_size: -
d_call: TRBD2
cdr3_nt: TGTGCCAGCAGCTTGACTAGCGGGGGGGTAGGTGAGCAGTTCTTC
cdr3_aa: CASSLTSGGVGEQFF

j_call: TRBJ2-1
v_call: TRBV7-6
clone_size: few
d_call: -
cdr3_nt: TGTGCCAGCAGCTTAGGGCCCCTAGCCGATGAGCAGTTCTTC
cdr3_aa: CASSLGPLADEQFF

j_call: TRBJ1-5
v_call: TRBV28
clone_size: -
d_call: -
cdr3_nt: TGTGCCAGCAGTTTATTAGAACAGCCCCAGCATTTT
cdr3_aa: CASSLLEQPQHF

j_call: TRBJ2-2
v_call: TRBV7-8
clone_size: -
d_call: -
cdr3_nt: TGTGCCAGCAGGCGTCTGGAGGGGACCGGGGAGCTGTTTTTT
cdr3_aa: CASRRLEGTGELFF

j_call: TRBJ2-5
v_call: TRBV7-9
clone_size: -
d_call: TRBD2
cdr3_nt: TGTGCCAGCAACCTAAGACTAGCGGGAGTGGAGACCCAGTACTTC
cdr3_aa: CASNLRLAGVETQYF

j_call: TRBJ2-1
v_call: TRBV27
clone_size: -
d_call: -
cdr3_nt: TGTGCCAGCAGTTTACGGGGAGGACGGGGTGAGCAGTTCTTC
cdr3_aa: CASSLRGGRGEQFF

j_call: TRBJ1-2
v_call: TRBV19
clone_size: -
d_call: TRBD1
cdr3_nt: TGTGCCAGTGGCCGAGGGACAGGCAACTATGGCTACACCTTC
cdr3_aa: CASGRGTGNYGYTF

j_call: TRBJ2-2
v_call: TRBV20-1
clone_size: few
d_call: -
cdr3_nt: TGCAGTGCTAGTCTGTTCGCGAACACCGGGGAGCTGTTTTTT
cdr3_aa: CSASLFANTGELFF

j_call: TRBJ1-1
v_call: TRBV27
clone_size: -
d_call: -
cdr3_nt: TGTGCCAGCAGTTCCCCTACCGTAAGCGAAGCTTTCTTT
cdr3_aa: CASSSPTVSEAFF

j_call: TRBJ2-6
v_call: TRBV27
clone_size: -
d_call: TRBD1
cdr3_nt: TGTGCCAGCAGTTTATTTGGGACAGGGGCTGGGGCCAACGTCCTGACTTTC
cdr3_aa: CASSLFGTGAGANVLTF

j_call: TRBJ1-6
v_call: TRBV10-1
clone_size: -
d_call: -
cdr3_nt: TGCGCCAGCAGGATACAGAGCTCCTATAATTCACCCCTCCACTTT
cdr3_aa: CASRIQSSYNSPLHF

j_call: TRBJ1-1
v_call: TRBV28
clone_size: -
d_call: -
cdr3_nt: TGTGCCAGCAGGGAAGCGGGTAGGGACACTGAAGCTTTCTTT
cdr3_aa: CASREAGRDTEAFF

j_call: TRBJ2-5
v_call: TRBV4-3
clone_size: -
d_call: -
cdr3_nt: TGCGCCAGCAGCCAAGGGGGGCTAAGTCAAGAGACCCAGTACTTC
cdr3_aa: CASSQGGLSQETQYF

j_call: TRBJ2-5
v_call: TRBV14
clone_size: -
d_call: -
cdr3_nt: TGTGCCAGCAGCCAGAAGATGAGGTCCCAAGAGACCCAGTACTTC
cdr3_aa: CASSQKMRSQETQYF

j_call: TRBJ1-6
v_call: TRBV6-2/TRBV6-3
clone_size: -
d_call: -
cdr3_nt: TGTGCCAGCAGTTACGACCGTCCCTATTCACCCCTCCACTTT
cdr3_aa: CASSYDRPYSPLHF

j_call: TRBJ1-5
v_call: TRBV10-3
clone_size: -
d_call: -
cdr3_nt: TGTGCCATCAGCGTCGAGGGTCAGCCCCAGCATTTT
cdr3_aa: CAISVEGQPQHF

j_call: TRBJ2-7
v_call: TRBV6-5
clone_size: -
d_call: -
cdr3_nt: TGTGCCAGCAGTTGGCGGGTGACAGTCCCCATCCCTGAGCAGTACTTC
cdr3_aa: CASSWRVTVPIPEQYF